This TCR beta chain was identified during a study of T cell changes during pregnancy in multiple sclerosis. Germline values: CDR1 LGHNA, CDR2 YSLEER. Trimming took 5 bases from V and 4 from J, leaving 17 bases between them. The CDR3 spans 15 residues. Here immunoSEQ multiplex PCR was the method, and the copy in TCRdb shows in-frame clones only, minus some. Of around 62,000 clones in the sample, around 93% were seen once. The V call is TRBV4-3, the J call TRBJ1-2; D perhaps matches TRBD1 (6 bases). This sequence was found in a female donor with multiple sclerosis, enrolled in a pregnancy study. Sequencing was performed on CD8+ T cells from peripheral blood mononuclear cells, taken in the second trimester of pregnancy. The CDR3 coding sequence is TGCGCCAGCAGCGAGGACAGACAGGCGATCTATGGCTACACCTTC. Translated: CASSEDRQAIYGYTF.